The clone carrying this T cell receptor beta chain occurred once. Measured with immunoSEQ multiplex PCR; TCRdb has only the in-frame clones, and not every one. Of under 90,000 clones in the sample, 96% were seen once. This CDR3 contains 14 residues. The V and J ends lost 5 bases and 7 bases, in that order; junction bases with no gene match: 5. Germline lookup yields CDR1 SEHNR and CDR2 FQNEAQ (reference sequence). The entry originates in a study of technical replicates of blood from a few donors. Sequenced input: T cells isolated from PBMCs. The sequence came from a human donor in good health. This sequence joins TRBV7-9 and TRBJ1-6, with 7 bases lining up with TRBD1. CDR3 in amino acids: CASSISTGNSPLHF. CDR3 coding DNA: TGTGCCAGCAGCATTTCGACAGGGAATTCACCCCTCCACTTT.